A selection of T cell receptor beta chains follows, all from one sample in a study of T-cell reconstitution after alpha-beta-depleted transplantation in children. TCRdb re-derived calls from the PCR reads in MiXCR, one entry per CDR3 protein. The sample contains tens of thousands of distinct CDR3 sequences, about 40% of which appear only once. The source was PBMCs, mostly from graft donor cells, collected 360 days after TCRalphabeta/CD19-depleted stem cell transplant. These receptors all come from a male patient younger than 18 who had a stem cell transplant for acute lymphoblastic leukemia, so the T cells may come from the graft donor. The conserved cysteine and the conserved F or W are not part of the CDR3 here. Some rows mark clone size as missing; the rest say once, few, many or name a class of expanded clone.

J gene	CDR3 length	V gene	clone size	CDR3 protein
TRBJ2-5	13	TRBV12-3/TRBV12-4	few	ASSPWSGPEKTQY
TRBJ2-1	16	TRBV4-1	.	ASSQDKPGASSYNEQF
TRBJ2-1	11	TRBV24-1	.	ATSGPSYNEQF
TRBJ2-1	12	TRBV28	.	ASSPTGGDNEQF
TRBJ1-5	13	TRBV12-3/TRBV12-4	few	ASSLGGNGNQPQH
TRBJ2-7	11	TRBV24-1	once	ATGTGGIYEQY
TRBJ2-7	13	TRBV28	few	ASSSGLRASYEQY
TRBJ1-2	12	TRBV4-3	.	ASSQEVRAYGYT
TRBJ2-1	15	TRBV20-1	few	SARGGARLSHYNEQF
TRBJ1-3	17	TRBV4-3	.	ASSQDIGQGTSSGNTIY
TRBJ2-1	12	TRBV12-3/TRBV12-4	.	ASSLAESYNEQF
TRBJ2-3	13	TRBV3-1	.	ASSRGGRAPDTQY
TRBJ2-7	13	TRBV7-2	.	ASSLVIAGWDEQY
TRBJ2-7	14	TRBV5-1	.	ASSSFGDFAANEQY
TRBJ2-1	13	TRBV4-1	.	ASSQSVGVVREQF
TRBJ2-7	13	TRBV28	few	ASSLELGLSYEQY
TRBJ2-2	14	TRBV14	.	ASSQERPGGTGELF
TRBJ2-1	13	TRBV12-3/TRBV12-4	.	ASSIDRSSYNEQF
TRBJ2-1	9	TRBV24-1	.	ATSGGDEQF
TRBJ1-2	12	TRBV7-2	.	ASSSPRNGRGYT
TRBJ1-2	15	TRBV7-8	once	ASSFVGGQGSYYGYT
TRBJ2-1	13	TRBV11-2	many	ASSFGASDLNEQF
TRBJ2-3	11	TRBV7-2	.	ASSLTSQDTQY
TRBJ2-2	12	TRBV7-3	few	ASSLGTATGELF